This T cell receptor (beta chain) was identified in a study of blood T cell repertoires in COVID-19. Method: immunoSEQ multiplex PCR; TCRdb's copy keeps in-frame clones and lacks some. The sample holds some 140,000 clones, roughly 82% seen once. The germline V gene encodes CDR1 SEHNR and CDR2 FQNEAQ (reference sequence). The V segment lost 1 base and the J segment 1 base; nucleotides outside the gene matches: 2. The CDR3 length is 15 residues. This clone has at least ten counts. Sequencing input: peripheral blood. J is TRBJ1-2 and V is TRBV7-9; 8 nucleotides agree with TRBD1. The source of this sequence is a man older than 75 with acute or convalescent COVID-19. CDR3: CASSLGTGGNYGYTF. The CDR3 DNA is TGTGCCAGCAGCTTAGGAACAGGGGGTAACTATGGCTACACCTTC. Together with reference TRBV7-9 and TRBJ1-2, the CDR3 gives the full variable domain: DTGVSQNPRHKITKRGQNVTFRCDPISEHNRLYWYRQTLGQGPEFLTYFQNEAQLEKSRLLSDRFSAERPKGSFSTLEIQRTEQGDSAMYLCASSLGTGGNYGYTFGSGTRLTVV.